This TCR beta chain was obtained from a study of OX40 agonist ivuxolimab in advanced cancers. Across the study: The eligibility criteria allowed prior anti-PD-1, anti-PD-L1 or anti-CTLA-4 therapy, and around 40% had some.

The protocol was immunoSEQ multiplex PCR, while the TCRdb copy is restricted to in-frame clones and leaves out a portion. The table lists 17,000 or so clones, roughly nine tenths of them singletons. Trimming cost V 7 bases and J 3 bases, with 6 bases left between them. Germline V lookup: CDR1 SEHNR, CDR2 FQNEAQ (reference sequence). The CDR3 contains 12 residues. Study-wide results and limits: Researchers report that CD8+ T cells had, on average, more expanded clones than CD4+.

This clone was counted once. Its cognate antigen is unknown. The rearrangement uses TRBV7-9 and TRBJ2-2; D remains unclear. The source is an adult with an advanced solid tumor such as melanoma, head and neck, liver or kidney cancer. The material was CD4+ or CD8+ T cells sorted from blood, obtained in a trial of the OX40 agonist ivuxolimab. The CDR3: CASIWDTGELFF. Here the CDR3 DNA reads TGTGCCAGCATCTGGGACACCGGGGAGCTGTTTTTT.